Following are 23 T cell receptor beta chains from one sample sequenced in a study of T-cell memory formation after mild COVID-19. TCRdb ran MiXCR on the 5' RACE reads and lists one entry per CDR3 protein. Seen here are about 560,000 distinct CDR3 sequences, roughly 20% observed once, and the top ten hold approximately 8.4%. Material for sequencing was PBMCs or a T cell subset sorted from them (not recorded which). These receptor sequences come from an adult woman who had mild COVID-19 (a few samples of this study predate the infection). Cell type and time point are not known.

This clonotype was detected only a few times. V gene TRBV12-3 or TRBV12-4 combines with J gene TRBJ2-3; TRBD2 matches 10 bases. The CDR3 is 16 amino acids. Unmatched junction bases numbered 8, after V lost 6 bases and J lost 2 bases. The CDR3, as DNA: TGTGCCAGCAGGGGGAGCGGGGGGGCTTTCACAGATACGCAGTATTTT. This codes for CASRGSGGAFTDTQYF.

The chain uses TRBV5-6 and TRBJ2-6; 8 nucleotides align to TRBD1. CDR1 and CDR2 (germline): SGHDT, YYEEEE. Losses at the gene ends were 4 bases for V and 2 bases for J; bases not matched to a gene: 5. This CDR3 contains 16 residues. The CDR3: CASSAGGGAGANVLTF. In DNA, the CDR3 is TGTGCCAGCAGCGCAGGGGGCGGTGCTGGGGCCAACGTCCTGACTTTC.

This chain connects TRBV5-1 to TRBJ1-5; the D is unclear. Germline V gene lookup returns CDR1 SGHRS and CDR2 YFSETQ. The CDR3 runs 14 residues. V lost 2 bases, J lost 3 bases, and 9 bases lay in between. CDR3 loop: CASSFGGLNQPQHF. Written as DNA, the CDR3 is TGCGCCAGCAGCTTCGGAGGGCTCAATCAGCCCCAGCATTTT.

This clonotype was counted a few times. This chain joins TRBV9 and TRBJ2-7, with 8 bases aligning to TRBD1. Unmatched junction bases numbered 10, after V lost 0 bases and J lost 2 bases. From germline, CDR1 is SGDLS and CDR2 YYNGEE. The CDR3 runs to 17 residues. CDR3 region: CASSVANPGQGPYEQYF. CDR3 in DNA: TGTGCCAGCAGCGTAGCCAATCCCGGACAGGGTCCCTACGAGCAGTACTTC.

The chain carries TRBV12-3 or TRBV12-4 and TRBJ2-2, with D possibly matching TRBD2 (5 bases). CDR3 length: 15 residues. The germline V and J ends were trimmed by 2 bases and 6 bases, with 13 bases remaining between them. CDR3 in amino acids: CASSLILGRPGELFF. CDR3 DNA sequence: TGTGCCAGCAGTTTAATACTAGGTCGACCCGGGGAGCTGTTTTTT.

The rearrangement joins TRBV20-1 to TRBJ2-1, with 10 bases fitting TRBD2. The germline CDR1 and CDR2 sequences are DFQATT and SNEGSKA (reference sequence). J lost 7 bases, V lost 0 bases, and 27 bases had no gene match. The CDR3 has 22 residues. The CDR3 is CSARDGGRPSKAGTSVLNEQFF. Here the CDR3 DNA reads TGCAGTGCTAGAGATGGAGGGAGGCCATCTAAGGCCGGGACTAGCGTCTTAAATGAGCAGTTCTTC.

The CDR3 sequence: CASSLALGREGLGTDTQYF. CDR3 nucleotide sequence: TGTGCCAGCAGTTTAGCGCTGGGGCGGGAGGGCCTAGGCACAGATACGCAGTATTTT. V and J are TRBV12-3 or TRBV12-4 and TRBJ2-3; 9 nucleotides match TRBD2. V lost 0 bases, J lost 1 base, and 11 bases stayed unmatched. The CDR3 length is 19 residues.

This clonotype has more than one count but fewer than ten. The gene calls are TRBV20-1 and TRBJ1-5, with D unresolved. CDR3 length equals 13 residues. Trimming stripped 6 bases from V and 2 bases from J, with 11 bases between. Germline loops: CDR1 DFQATT, CDR2 SNEGSKA (reference sequence). CDR3: CSATASGNQPQHF. CDR3 DNA sequence: TGCAGTGCCACGGCCTCAGGCAATCAGCCCCAGCATTTT.

The chain recombines TRBV5-1 with TRBJ2-3; a possible D gene is TRBD2 (5 bases). V lost 3 bases and J lost 4, with 30 bases in between. Germline V gives CDR1 SGHRS, CDR2 YFSETQ. CDR3 size: 20 residues. CDR3 DNA: TGCGCCAGCAGCTACACGTCCGGGCTAGCCGGTAAACTGGGCGCAGATACGCAGTATTTT. This gives the protein CASSYTSGLAGKLGADTQYF. Using reference TRBV5-1 and TRBJ2-3 for the parts outside the CDR3, the full variable domain is KAGVTQTPRYLIKTRGQQVTLSCSPISGHRSVSWYQQTPGQGLQFLFEYFSETQRNKGNFPGRFSGRQFSNSRSEMNVSTLELGDSALYLCASSYTSGLAGKLGADTQYFGPGTRLTVL.

This clonotype has only a few counts. The chain links TRBV5-1 to TRBJ2-5, with a weak D call TRBD2 (6 bases). The CDR3 extends over 13 amino acids. The V gene lost 4 bases and the J gene lost 4 bases, with 11 bases spanning the gap. From germline, CDR1 is SGHRS and CDR2 YFSETQ. The CDR3 DNA reads as TGCGCCAGCAGCGGAGGGGTACTAGAGACCCAGTACTTC. This gives the protein CASSGGVLETQYF.

This clonotype has a handful of counts. This sequence joins TRBV9 and TRBJ2-7, with TRBD1 matching over 7 bases. The germline V gene encodes CDR1 SGDLS and CDR2 YYNGEE. This CDR3 contains 16 residues. J gave up 1 base and V 0 bases, and 7 bases lay outside the gene matches. The chain's CDR3 is CASSVGDRPSSYEQYF. The CDR3 DNA follows: TGTGCCAGCAGCGTAGGGGACAGACCGAGTTCCTACGAGCAGTACTTC.

This clonotype came up a few times. This chain joins TRBV5-1 and TRBJ2-1; 8 bases agree with TRBD1. Germline V CDR1 and CDR2: SGHRS, YFSETQ. CDR3 size: 14 residues. V was clipped by 0 bases and J by 8 bases; unmatched bases: 4. CDR3 sequence reads: CASSLADRGDEQFF. Here the CDR3 DNA reads TGCGCCAGCAGCTTGGCTGACAGGGGCGATGAGCAGTTCTTC.

V gene TRBV27 combines with J gene TRBJ2-7; D is perhaps TRBD1 (6 bases). The length of the CDR3 is 16 residues. The germline V and J ends were trimmed by 2 bases and 5 bases, with 19 bases remaining between them. The germline V gene encodes CDR1 MNHEY and CDR2 SMNVEV (reference sequence). CDR3 amino acids: CASSLKSTGLFHEQYF. Written as DNA, the CDR3 is TGTGCCAGCAGTTTAAAGTCGACAGGATTATTCCACGAGCAGTACTTC.

Only a few counts were recorded for this clonotype. The CDR3 protein is CASSVPGTGDNSPLHF. The CDR3 DNA reads as TGTGCCAGCAGCGTCCCCGGGACAGGGGATAATTCACCCCTCCACTTT. The V and J genes are TRBV9 and TRBJ1-6, with 10 bases aligning to TRBD1. The junction had 4 bases not matched to a gene; V was cut back by 2 bases and J by 5 bases. The germline V gene has CDR1 SGDLS and CDR2 YYNGEE. The CDR3 has 16 amino acids.

The chain recombines TRBV4-2 with TRBJ1-4; the match to TRBD1 covers 7 bases. The V segment lost 6 bases and the J segment 8 bases; nucleotides outside the gene matches: 12. This CDR3 is 15 amino acids long. The V gene's germline CDR1 is LGHNA and CDR2 YNFKEQ. The CDR3 sequence is CASRKEGAGNEKLFF. The CDR3 region has the DNA TGTGCCAGCAGGAAGGAGGGGGCGGGGAACGAAAAACTGTTTTTT.

This sequence joins TRBV7-9 and TRBJ2-3, with a tentative D call TRBD1 (5 bases). CDR1 is SEHNR, CDR2 FQNEAQ, per germline (reference sequence). V lost 6 bases to trimming and J lost 0 bases, with 19 bases between them. The CDR3 is 17 residues long. CDR3 in amino acids: CASRALRQQPSTDTQYF. Written as DNA, the CDR3 is TGTGCCAGCAGGGCTCTCCGACAGCAACCTAGCACAGATACGCAGTATTTT.

V gene TRBV29-1 combines with J gene TRBJ1-2; tentative D call: TRBD1 (5 bases). The length of the CDR3 is 14 residues. Trimming left V 3 bases short and J 4 bases short, with 15 bases between. Germline V gene data show CDR1 as SQVTM and CDR2 as ANQGSEA. The CDR3 sequence is CSVEEGRNGYGYTF. The CDR3 coding sequence is TGCAGCGTTGAGGAGGGGAGGAATGGCTATGGCTACACCTTC.

This chain connects TRBV24-1 to TRBJ2-2, with unresolved D. Trimming cost V 2 bases and J 5 bases, with 5 bases left between them. Germline V gives CDR1 KGHDR, CDR2 SFDVKD. CDR3 size: 13 residues. The CDR3 spells CATSDWGTGELFF. The DNA of the CDR3 is TGTGCCACCAGTGATTGGGGAACCGGGGAGCTGTTTTTT.

This clonotype was detected only a few times. The chain combines TRBV27 with TRBJ1-1; 8 bases match TRBD1. CDR1 is MNHEY and CDR2 is SMNVEV in the germline V gene (reference sequence). J was trimmed by 1 base and V by 4 bases; bases with no gene match: 8. The CDR3 is made up of 16 amino acids. The DNA of the CDR3 is TGTGCCAGCAGTTCGGGCTCCGGGACAGGGAACACTGAAGCTTTCTTT. It translates to CASSSGSGTGNTEAFF.

This clonotype was found a few times. This chain joins TRBV5-1 and TRBJ2-5, with D perhaps matching TRBD2 (6 bases). The CDR3 is 16 amino acids. Germline V gene sequence: CDR1 SGHRS, CDR2 YFSETQ. V was pared by 0 bases and J by 1 base, with 13 bases between. The CDR3 nucleotides are TGCGCCAGCAGCTTGGCCGGCGTCGGGGGCCAAGAGACCCAGTACTTC. Its protein is CASSLAGVGGQETQYF.

This chain links TRBV5-1 with TRBJ2-3; D perhaps matches TRBD1 (5 bases). Germline V lookup: CDR1 SGHRS, CDR2 YFSETQ. CDR3 size: 13 residues. V shed 3 bases and J shed 6 bases, with 11 bases lying between them. CDR3 bases: TGCGCCAGCAGCTCGGGCCACAGGGATACGCAGTATTTT. This codes for CASSSGHRDTQYF. The whole variable domain, filled in from reference TRBV5-1 and TRBJ2-3, reads KAGVTQTPRYLIKTRGQQVTLSCSPISGHRSVSWYQQTPGQGLQFLFEYFSETQRNKGNFPGRFSGRQFSNSRSEMNVSTLELGDSALYLCASSSGHRDTQYFGPGTRLTVL.

J is TRBJ2-5 and V is TRBV6-1, with D maybe TRBD2 (5 bases). Germline V gene sequence: CDR1 MNHNS, CDR2 SASEGT. CDR3 length equals 14 residues. Between the trimmed V and J ends, which lost 6 bases and 10 bases, there was a span of 21 bases. The chain's CDR3 is CASSEPAGSGGQYF. For the CDR3, the DNA is TGTGCCAGCAGCGAACCGGCGGGCTCAGGAGGCCAGTACTTC.

This clonotype came up a few times. The chain uses TRBV5-1 and TRBJ2-3; no clear D gene. Germline V gene data show CDR1 as SGHRS and CDR2 as YFSETQ. The CDR3 is made up of 13 amino acids. V lost 0 bases to trimming and J lost 6 bases, with 8 bases between them. The CDR3 DNA reads TGCGCCAGCAGCTTGGGTTTGGGGGATACGCAGTATTTT. The encoded protein is CASSLGLGDTQYF.